The 20 T cell receptor beta chains given below trace back to one sample, sequenced in a study of tumor-infiltrating lymphocytes in primary liver carcinoma. From around 500 ng of total RNA, TCR beta-specific cDNA was reverse-transcribed using a constant-region primer. Employing slightly modified ARM-PCR, three nested multiplex PCR rounds were run, and these gave rise to the TCR beta libraries. A C-beta reverse primer was combined with TRBV1-TRBV30 forward primers in the first two PCR rounds, and each round had about 10 cycles. TCRdb reprocessed the multiplex PCR reads with MiXCR, giving one entry per CDR3 protein. The sample records 180,000 or so distinct CDR3 sequences, 60% being singletons. Unsorted whole blood yielded the blood RNA, and germline DNA was also extracted. Specimen: peripheral blood. These receptors were obtained from a man aged 40-50 years with primary liver carcinoma and hepatitis B virus infection.

This clonotype was recorded once. This chain joins TRBV5-6 and TRBJ2-1; D remains ambiguous. V was clipped by 4 bases and J by 4 bases, with 24 bases between them. CDR1 and CDR2 (germline): SGHDT, YYEEEE. The CDR3 has 18 amino acids. The CDR3 nucleotides are TGTGCCAGCAGCCCCTCTCTCGGGTTTATGTCCTTATACAATGAGCAGTTCTTC. Translation gives CASSPSLGFMSLYNEQFF.

The rearrangement links TRBV6-5 to TRBJ2-7; 7 bases align to TRBD2. The length of the CDR3 is 14 residues. V lost 2 bases to trimming and J lost 2 bases; unmatched junction nucleotides: 3. Germline lookup yields CDR1 MNHEY and CDR2 SVGAGI. Here the CDR3 reads CASSYIGRTYEQYF. In nucleotides, the CDR3 is TGTGCCAGCAGTTACATCGGGAGGACCTACGAGCAGTACTTC.

This clonotype was recorded a few times. The chain is built from TRBV12-3 or TRBV12-4 and TRBJ1-1, with 7 bases matching TRBD1. The CDR3 extends over 14 amino acids. Trimming cost V 2 bases and J 4 bases; bases outside gene matches: 4. CDR3 sequence: CASSLYRGGTEAFF. The CDR3 nucleotides are TGTGCCAGCAGTTTATACAGGGGCGGCACTGAAGCTTTCTTT.

The chain carries TRBV12-3 or TRBV12-4 and TRBJ2-2; D is uncertain. Deletions cut 6 bases from V and 0 bases from J, with 17 bases between. The CDR3 loop spans 17 amino acids. The CDR3 coding sequence is TGTGCCAGCAGCTCCCCCATGGTTTTCGCGAACACCGGGGAGCTGTTTTTT. Its protein is CASSSPMVFANTGELFF.

Comment on this clonotype: The junction departs from the called germline gene at one end, perhaps through a read error. The chain uses TRBV28 and TRBJ2-7; TRBD1 is a possible D gene (6 bases). This CDR3 contains 14 residues. The V gene's germline CDR1 is MDHEN and CDR2 SYDVKM. The chain's CDR3 is CASSLGTHVYEQYF. Here the CDR3 DNA reads TGCGCCAGCAGTTTAGGGACACATGTCTACGAGCAGTACTTC.

The chain joins TRBV10-1 to TRBJ2-7; 9 bases match TRBD1. J was trimmed by 5 bases and V by 3 bases; bases with no gene match: 8. The CDR3 runs 15 residues. Germline CDR1 WNHNN, CDR2 SYGVQD (reference sequence). The CDR3 region has the DNA TGCGCCAGCAGTGATGATAGGACAGGGGCCCACGAGCAGTACTTC. Translating it yields CASSDDRTGAHEQYF.

This clonotype was seen only a few times. The V call is TRBV29-1, the J call TRBJ2-1, with D unresolved. The V gene's germline CDR1 is SQVTM and CDR2 ANQGSEA. The CDR3 is made up of 10 amino acids. Trimming took off 7 bases at V and 10 bases at J, with 11 bases between the two ends. This CDR3 reads CSGVFQEQFF. The CDR3 region has the DNA TGCAGCGGGGTCTTCCAGGAGCAGTTCTTC.

This clonotype showed up just a few times. The chain has TRBV10-3 and TRBJ2-1; D possibly corresponds to TRBD2 (6 bases). The CDR3 has 16 amino acids. Trimming cost V 7 bases and J 4 bases, with 20 bases left between them. Germline V gives CDR1 ENHRY, CDR2 SYGVKD. This chain's CDR3 is CAITPQNGGEYNEQFF. CDR3 coding DNA: TGTGCCATCACCCCGCAAAACGGAGGGGAATACAATGAGCAGTTCTTC.

The chain employs TRBV6-5 and TRBJ1-1; no clear D gene. CDR1 MNHEY and CDR2 SVGAGI come from the germline V gene. This CDR3 spans 14 amino acids. Trimming removed 5 bases from V and 1 base from J, with 11 bases in between. In DNA, the CDR3 is TGTGCCAGCAGTCCTTTTATCCCGAACACTGAAGCTTTCTTT. It translates to CASSPFIPNTEAFF.

With respect to this clonotype: The germline gene is not matched at one end of the junction; a read error may be the cause. The V gene is TRBV11-2, the J gene TRBJ1-6; 8 bases are shared with TRBD1. Germline V gene sequence: CDR1 SGHAT, CDR2 FQNNGV. The CDR3 spans 14 residues. The CDR3 protein is CTSSLQGANSPLHF. In DNA form, the CDR3 reads TGTACCAGCAGCTTGCAGGGGGCGAACTCACCCCTCCACTTT.

Comments on this clonotype: A much larger clone is a single base away; this may be a read error. The gene calls are TRBV4-2 and TRBJ2-1; D remains unclear. The CDR3 runs to 13 residues. CDR1 is LGHNA and CDR2 is YNFKEQ in the germline V gene. The CDR3 bases are TGTGCCAGCAGCCAAGTGTCCGTCAATGGGCAGTTCTTC. Amino acid sequence: CASSQVSVNGQFF.

As regards this clonotype: Possible read error: a much larger clone is one base away. The conserved phenylalanine or tryptophan is not found at the CDR3 terminus, so this likely reflects a read error. The gene calls are TRBV29-1 and TRBJ1-5; the D is unclear. Germline CDR1 SQVTM, CDR2 ANQGSEA. The CDR3 is 13 residues long. V was trimmed by 4 bases and J by 6 bases, leaving 13 bases between them. CDR3 sequence: CSVGSGAGQPQHV. CDR3 nucleotides: TGCAGCGTTGGTTCGGGAGCAGGTCAGCCCCAGCATGTT.

This clonotype has a handful of counts. This chain links TRBV6-1 with TRBJ1-5; weak D call: TRBD1 (6 bases). Between the trimmed V and J ends, which lost 3 bases and 9 bases, there was a span of 18 bases. Per germline, CDR1 MNHNS and CDR2 SASEGT. The length of the CDR3 is 15 residues. The CDR3 region has the DNA TGTGCCAGCAGTGAGGACCGGGACATTTCACGGCCCCAGCATTTT. It codes for CASSEDRDISRPQHF.

This clonotype showed up just a few times. This may be a read error: a much more frequent sequence differs by one nucleotide. The rearrangement links TRBV29-1 to TRBJ2-1; D remains ambiguous. Germline assignment: CDR1 SQVTM and CDR2 ANQGSEA. The CDR3 is 14 residues long. For the CDR3, the DNA is TGCAGCGTTGAAGGGCACGACCCTAACAATGAGCGGTTCTTC. Protein product: CSVEGHDPNNERFF.

This clonotype appeared a single time. The chain is built from TRBV4-1 and TRBJ1-5; TRBD1 matches 7 bases. Trimming at V came to 2 bases and at J to 5 bases, leaving 6 bases not matched to a gene. The CDR3 totals 15 residues. The germline V gene encodes CDR1 MGHRA and CDR2 YSYEKL. The CDR3 coding sequence is TGCGCCAGCAGCCAAAATGCACAGGGGCATCAGCCCCAGCATTTT. This translates into CASSQNAQGHQPQHF.

A word on this clonotype: Possible read error: a much larger clone is one base away. V gene TRBV12-3 or TRBV12-4 combines with J gene TRBJ2-7; TRBD1 aligns across 7 bases. CDR3 size: 14 residues. Trimming cost V 9 bases and J 6 bases; bases outside gene matches: 14. This CDR3 is CARTSTGSGFEQYF. The CDR3 DNA follows: TGTGCCAGAACCTCGACAGGGTCAGGGTTCGAGCAGTACTTC.

In its sample, this clonotype was seen many times. The chain employs TRBV11-2 and TRBJ2-7; 12 positions match TRBD2. Germline CDR1 reads SGHAT; CDR2 reads FQNNGV. The CDR3 is made up of 14 amino acids. Unmatched junction bases numbered 7, after V lost 6 bases and J lost 7 bases. The CDR3 loop is CASRSLAGGWEQYF. CDR3 sequence (DNA): TGTGCCAGCAGATCTCTAGCGGGAGGGTGGGAGCAGTACTTC. Combining the CDR3 with reference TRBV11-2 and TRBJ2-7 gives the whole variable domain EAGVAQSPRYKIIEKRQSVAFWCNPISGHATLYWYQQILGQGPKLLIQFQNNGVVDDSQLPKDRFSAERLKGVDSTLKIQPAKLEDSAVYLCASRSLAGGWEQYFGPGTRLTVT.

J is TRBJ1-5 and V is TRBV30, with a tentative D call TRBD1 (5 bases). Germline loops: CDR1 GTSNPN, CDR2 SVGIG (reference sequence). This CDR3 contains 13 residues. Trimming took 1 base from V and 5 from J, leaving 9 bases between them. The CDR3 region is CAWSAAGHQPQHF. As DNA, the CDR3 is TGTGCCTGGAGTGCGGCAGGGCATCAGCCCCAGCATTTT.

This clonotype showed up just once. The V gene is TRBV6-5, the J gene TRBJ2-2, with D tentatively TRBD1 (5 bases). The germline gives CDR1 MNHEY, CDR2 SVGAGI. The CDR3 spans 14 residues. V shed 2 bases and J shed 8 bases, with 12 bases lying between them. As DNA, the CDR3 is TGTGCCAGCAGTTACCCAAAGGGGCGGGGGGAGCTGTTTTTT. It translates to CASSYPKGRGELFF.

Concerning this clonotype itself: A junction boundary mismatches the germline segment, possibly from a read error. The genes are TRBV11-1 and TRBJ2-1; D is ambiguous. The CDR3 runs 15 residues. Per germline, CDR1 SGHAT and CDR2 FQDESV (reference sequence). The CDR3 is CASPKPVSSFNEQFF. DNA for the CDR3: TGTGCCAGCCCGAAACCGGTGAGCTCCTTCAATGAGCAGTTCTTC.